Presented here are 25 T cell receptor beta chains from one specimen sequenced in a study of control samples from healthy donors and cancer patients. Sequencing used immunoSEQ multiplex PCR; TCRdb keeps in-frame clones, though not all of them. This repertoire shows 150,000 to 200,000 clones, 91% found once; its top ten account for about 1.6%. Sequenced: blood. These receptor sequences come from a woman aged 30 to 39 in good health.

There are a few counts of this clone. The chain links TRBV6-4 to TRBJ2-3, with 7 bases aligning to TRBD1. V trimming: 0 bases; J trimming: 0 bases; junction bases outside the gene matches: 0. The V gene's germline CDR1 is MRHNA and CDR2 SNTAGT. The CDR3 runs to 15 residues. In DNA form, the CDR3 reads TGTGCCAGCAGTGACTCGACAGGGAGCACAGATACGCAGTATTTT. This encodes CASSDSTGSTDTQYF.

This clone was observed a handful of times. This sequence joins TRBV2 and TRBJ2-1; a weak D match, TRBD1 (6 bases). V shed 4 bases and J shed 7 bases, with 11 bases lying between them. Germline assignment: CDR1 SNHLY and CDR2 FYNNEI. The CDR3 is 13 amino acids. CDR3 in amino acids: CASSGQGQNEQFF. The CDR3 coding sequence is TGTGCCAGCAGTGGGCAGGGGCAGAATGAGCAGTTCTTC.

The CDR3 reads CASSQSGDRGSSYNSPLHF. As DNA, the CDR3 is TGCGCCAGCAGTCAATCGGGAGACAGGGGGAGCTCCTATAATTCACCCCTCCACTTT. The chain couples TRBV23-1 to TRBJ1-6; 9 bases match TRBD1. Being an ORF, TRBV23-1 has a function that is uncertain. The CDR3 length is 19 residues. Unmatched junction bases numbered 6, after V lost 0 bases and J lost 0 bases.

V is TRBV3-1 (or the pseudogene TRBV3-2) and J is TRBJ2-6, with D uncertain. Germline V lookup: CDR1 LGHDT, CDR2 YNNKEL (reference sequence). This CDR3 spans 15 amino acids. The V and J ends lost 1 base and 1 base respectively, with 5 bases between them. CDR3 loop: CASSQGQSGANVLTF. CDR3 bases: TGTGCCAGCAGCCAAGGTCAGTCTGGGGCCAACGTCCTGACTTTC.

This chain uses TRBV27 with TRBJ2-7, with D perhaps matching TRBD1 (5 bases). The CDR3 is 14 residues long. CDR1 is MNHEY, CDR2 SMNVEV, per germline (reference sequence). Trimming removed 4 bases from V and 0 bases from J, with 10 bases in between. CDR3 region: CASSSAGNSYEQYF. CDR3 DNA: TGTGCCAGCAGTTCGGCAGGGAACTCCTACGAGCAGTACTTC.

Here the CDR3 DNA reads TGTGCCAGTAGTAAAGGGCTCAATCAGCCCCAGCATTTT. This translates into CASSKGLNQPQHF. V usage is TRBV19 and J usage is TRBJ1-5; D gene ambiguous. This CDR3 region has 13 residues. Germline lookup yields CDR1 LNHDA and CDR2 SQIVND (reference sequence). Deletions cut 4 bases from V and 3 bases from J, with 7 bases between.

This chain connects TRBV19 to TRBJ1-5; 9 bases are shared with TRBD1. The junction had 4 bases not matched to a gene; V was cut back by 5 bases and J by 2 bases. This CDR3 contains 15 residues. Germline V lookup: CDR1 LNHDA, CDR2 SQIVND (reference sequence). The CDR3 DNA reads as TGTGCCAGTAGTCCGCGGACAGGGGGCAATCAGCCCCAGCATTTT. This codes for CASSPRTGGNQPQHF.

This chain uses TRBV6-5 with TRBJ1-6, with 7 bases identical to TRBD1. The CDR3 length is 12 residues. The V segment lost 6 bases and the J segment 8 bases; nucleotides outside the gene matches: 1. Per germline, CDR1 MNHEY and CDR2 SVGAGI. The CDR3 DNA sequence: TGTGCCAGCAGACAGGGGCATTCACCCCTCCACTTT. Translating gives CASRQGHSPLHF.

This clone was counted once. The chain uses TRBV4-3 and TRBJ2-7; D is uncertain. V shed 1 base and J shed 0 bases, with 10 bases lying between them. The CDR3 loop spans 15 amino acids. In germline, CDR1 is LGHNA, CDR2 YSLEER. The CDR3 sequence: CASSQVRSASYEQYF. Here the CDR3 DNA reads TGCGCCAGCAGCCAAGTAAGGAGCGCCTCCTACGAGCAGTACTTC.

The chain's CDR3 is CASSRDTDQPQHF. CDR3 nucleotides: TGTGCCAGCAGCAGGGACACCGATCAGCCCCAGCATTTT. The rearrangement links TRBV7-9 to TRBJ1-5; TRBD1 might be the D (6 bases). Trimming stripped 5 bases from V and 5 bases from J, with 10 bases between. Germline V gives CDR1 SEHNR, CDR2 FQNEAQ (reference sequence). This CDR3 has 13 amino acids.

The chain joins TRBV10-2 to TRBJ1-1; TRBD1 matches 8 bases. V dropped 8 bases and J dropped 0; count of bases not matched to a gene: 2. Germline V CDR1 and CDR2: WSHSY, SAAADI. The CDR3 is 13 amino acids. CDR3 DNA: TGCGCCAGCGGACAGGGTATGAACACTGAAGCTTTCTTT. This gives the protein CASGQGMNTEAFF.

This chain links TRBV10-2 with TRBJ1-4; possibly TRBD1 for D (6 bases). Germline values: CDR1 WSHSY, CDR2 SAAADI. V gave up 3 bases and J gave up 3 bases, with 8 bases separating them. CDR3 length: 14 residues. This chain's CDR3 is CASSEQGPNEKLFF. In nucleotides, the CDR3 is TGCGCCAGCAGTGAACAGGGCCCTAATGAAAAACTGTTTTTT.

The CDR3 protein is CSVEGTGPGELFF. CDR3 DNA: TGCAGCGTTGAAGGGACGGGGCCCGGGGAGCTGTTTTTT. The rearrangement uses TRBV29-1 and TRBJ2-2; D might be TRBD1 or TRBD2, each matching 5 bases. Germline V gene data show CDR1 as SQVTM and CDR2 as ANQGSEA. Trimming removed 1 base at V and 6 bases at J, with 9 bases between. The CDR3 is made up of 13 amino acids.

This rearrangement joins TRBV14 to TRBJ1-2; maybe TRBD1 (6 bases). Germline values: CDR1 SGHDN, CDR2 FVKESK. This CDR3 comprises 14 residues. Trimming stripped 7 bases from V and 6 bases from J, with 18 bases between. CDR3 sequence: CASTSLTGSDGYTF. The CDR3 coding sequence is TGTGCCAGCACCTCTCTAACAGGGTCGGATGGCTACACCTTC.

This chain links TRBV7-2 with TRBJ1-4; 8 positions match TRBD1. The CDR3 is made up of 15 amino acids. The germline V gene encodes CDR1 SGHTA and CDR2 FQGNSA. J lost 5 bases, V lost 5 bases, and 7 bases had no gene match. CDR3 region: CASSNTGGINEKLFF. CDR3 in DNA: TGTGCCAGCAGCAACACAGGGGGAATAAATGAAAAACTGTTTTTT.

This clone appeared a single time. The gene calls are TRBV2 and TRBJ1-4, with 8 bases identical to TRBD1. Germline CDR1 reads SNHLY; CDR2 reads FYNNEI. CDR3 length equals 14 residues. V lost 6 bases and J lost 7; bases outside the gene matches: 7. The CDR3 is CASSTNRGGEKLFF. The CDR3 DNA is TGTGCCAGCAGCACCAACAGGGGGGGTGAAAAACTGTTTTTT.

The chain combines TRBV4-1 with TRBJ2-1; weak D call: TRBD2 (5 bases). V lost 1 base, J lost 0 bases, and 7 bases lay in between. The CDR3 loop spans 15 amino acids. Germline CDR1 is MGHRA and CDR2 is YSYEKL. The CDR3 spells CASSQGTVSYNEQFF. In DNA, the CDR3 is TGCGCCAGCAGCCAAGGGACTGTCTCCTACAATGAGCAGTTCTTC.

V gene TRBV3-1 (or the pseudogene TRBV3-2) combines with J gene TRBJ1-3, with no clear D. The CDR3 consists of 14 residues. Germline CDR1 is LGHDT and CDR2 is YNNKEL (reference sequence). Trimming removed 1 base at V and 2 bases at J, with 6 bases between. The DNA of the CDR3 is TGTGCCAGCAGCCAAGGGTCAGCTGGAAACACCATATATTTT. Encoded protein: CASSQGSAGNTIYF.

This chain joins TRBV19 and TRBJ1-4; D is possibly TRBD1 (6 bases). This CDR3 contains 14 residues. CDR1 LNHDA and CDR2 SQIVND come from the germline V gene (reference sequence). V dropped 4 bases and J dropped 2 bases, with 8 bases sitting between them. CDR3 DNA: TGTGCCAGTAGTACAACAGGGACTAATGAAAAACTGTTTTTT. Protein product: CASSTTGTNEKLFF. The full variable domain, its missing parts supplied by reference TRBV19 and TRBJ1-4, is DGGITQSPKYLFRKEGQNVTLSCEQNLNHDAMYWYRQDPGQGLRLIYYSQIVNDFQKGDIAEGYSVSREKKESFPLTVTSAQKNPTAFYLCASSTTGTNEKLFFGSGTQLSVL.

The chain recombines TRBV24-1 with TRBJ1-1; possibly TRBD1 for D (6 bases). In germline, CDR1 is KGHDR, CDR2 SFDVKD. The V end lost 11 bases, the J end lost 0 bases, and 12 bases lay between the germline ends. There are 13 residues in the CDR3. Here the CDR3 reads CAMDSWLNTEAFF. CDR3 nucleotides: TGTGCCATGGACAGTTGGTTGAACACTGAAGCTTTCTTT.

The DNA of the CDR3 is TGTGCCAGCAGCGCGAGGGACAGGGGGGTCGGCTACACCTTC. Its translation is CASSARDRGVGYTF. This chain links TRBV9 with TRBJ1-2, with 11 bases fitting TRBD1. V was clipped by 3 bases and J by 8 bases; unmatched bases: 6. This CDR3 has 14 residues. The germline V gene encodes CDR1 SGDLS and CDR2 YYNGEE.

The chain employs TRBV6-5 and TRBJ1-2; 9 positions agree with TRBD1. This CDR3 is 15 amino acids long. Germline V lookup: CDR1 MNHEY, CDR2 SVGAGI. The V gene end was trimmed by 4 bases and the J gene end by 7 bases; junction bases not matched to a gene: 10. The CDR3 here is CASSLADRGRGGYTF. CDR3 coding DNA: TGTGCCAGCAGTTTAGCGGACAGGGGTCGCGGTGGCTACACCTTC.

This chain links TRBV7-9 with TRBJ2-3; D not resolved. The CDR3 runs to 12 residues. Between the trimmed V and J ends, which lost 0 bases and 7 bases, there was a span of 5 bases. Germline lookup yields CDR1 SEHNR and CDR2 FQNEAQ (reference sequence). CDR3 bases: TGTGCCAGCAGCTTAGCAGGAAATACGCAGTATTTT. Protein sequence: CASSLAGNTQYF.

The V call is TRBV27, the J call TRBJ1-6; D ambiguous. CDR1 MNHEY and CDR2 SMNVEV come from the germline V gene (reference sequence). This CDR3 comprises 16 residues. V was shortened by 3 bases and J by 0 bases, with 9 bases between the two germline ends. CDR3 bases: TGTGCCAGCAGTTTGGAACATAGCTCCTATAATTCACCCCTCCACTTT. Translation gives CASSLEHSSYNSPLHF.

This clone occurred once. The V call is TRBV7-6, the J call TRBJ1-1, with 8 bases identical to TRBD1. V was pared by 5 bases and J by 0 bases, with 2 bases of the junction left unmatched. CDR1 is SGHVS, CDR2 FNYEAQ, per germline. This CDR3 has 14 residues. The CDR3 reads CASSRQGMNTEAFF. As DNA, the CDR3 is TGTGCCAGCAGCCGACAGGGGATGAACACTGAAGCTTTCTTT.